These 5 T cell receptor beta chains came from one sample sequenced in a study of blood T cells in healthy people across ages. The use of a sample-barcoded 5' primer and a J-beta primer mix characterized a second PCR of roughly 6 to 11 cycles. TCRdb fed the 5' RACE reads into MiXCR, producing one record per CDR3 protein. The profile covers more than 650,000 distinct CDR3 sequences, with more than 25% appearing a single time and about 3% taken by the ten largest. This sample was shared with a second study, whose subject was T cells of mothers and their children.

Material: blood. The receptors derive from a boy aged 10-17 years in good health.

J is TRBJ2-4 and V is TRBV27; D possibly corresponds to TRBD1 (8 bases). Germline-derived CDR1 and CDR2 are MNHEY and SMNVEV (reference sequence). The CDR3 has 18 residues. Trimming left V 4 bases short and J 6 bases short, with 25 bases between. CDR3 loop: CASSSAGTGPLWRNIQYF. DNA for the CDR3: TGTGCCAGCAGTTCAGCGGGGACAGGACCCCTATGGAGAAACATTCAGTACTTC.

This clonotype occurred a few times. J is TRBJ2-5 and V is TRBV5-1; D is possibly TRBD1 (5 bases). The CDR3 is 14 residues long. Trimming removed 3 bases from V and 2 bases from J, with 11 bases in between. Germline V gives CDR1 SGHRS, CDR2 YFSETQ. The CDR3 region has the DNA TGCGCCAGCAGCTCTCAGGGAATTCAAGAGACCCAGTACTTC. It encodes CASSSQGIQETQYF.

This chain uses TRBV4-3 with TRBJ2-7; no reliable D call. V dropped 1 base and J dropped 6 bases, with 16 bases sitting between them. The CDR3 is made up of 15 amino acids. Germline CDR1 and CDR2: LGHNA and YSLEER. The CDR3 bases are TGCGCCAGCAGCCAAGGTGTCGCTAGAAGTTTCGAGCAGTACTTC. It specifies CASSQGVARSFEQYF.

This chain connects TRBV29-1 to TRBJ2-7, with D unresolved. The V gene's germline CDR1 is SQVTM and CDR2 ANQGSEA. This CDR3 has 12 residues. Trimming shortened V by 7 bases and J by 2 bases, and 12 bases separated the two germline ends. The CDR3 loop is CSAAGLTYEQYF. The CDR3 DNA reads TGCAGCGCCGCTGGCCTAACCTACGAGCAGTACTTC.

This clonotype has a handful of counts. V gene TRBV11-2 combines with J gene TRBJ2-7; 8 bases match TRBD1. J lost 6 bases, V lost 5 bases, and 9 bases had no gene match. The CDR3 is 14 residues long. CDR1 is SGHAT and CDR2 is FQNNGV in the germline V gene. The CDR3 protein is CASSVGQGWGEQYF. CDR3 in DNA: TGTGCCAGCAGCGTAGGACAGGGTTGGGGCGAGCAGTACTTC.